This T cell receptor beta chain is drawn from a study of shared clonotypes between healthy human individuals. Trimming removed 2 bases from V and 6 bases from J, with 16 bases in between. In germline, CDR1 is SNHLY, CDR2 FYNNEI. This CDR3 has 15 amino acids. Sequencing was performed with immunoSEQ multiplex PCR; in TCRdb, only in-frame clones are kept and a portion is missing. The sample carries more than 1,200,000 clones, approximately 98.5% recorded once. Sequencing was carried out using naive CD4+ T cells sorted from blood. Subset noted: CD45RA+ positively selected. The TCR was taken from a man aged 30 to 45 in good health. V and J are TRBV2 and TRBJ2-5; the D gene is possibly TRBD2 (6 bases). In nucleotides, the CDR3 is TGTGCCAGCAGTGAAACGGGACTCGGAGGGAAGACCCAGTACTTC. It specifies CASSETGLGGKTQYF. Drawing the rest from reference TRBV2 and TRBJ2-5, the complete variable domain is EPEVTQTPSHQVTQMGQEVILRCVPISNHLYFYWYRQILGQKVEFLVSFYNNEISEKSEIFDDQFSVERPDGSNFTLKIRSTKLEDSAMYFCASSETGLGGKTQYFGPGTRLLVL.